This T cell receptor (beta chain) was identified in a study of Ad26.COV2.S vaccination and SARS-CoV-2 variants. Study-wide background: Donor was in the COV1001 Ad26.COV2.S trial arm. Intramuscular Ad26.COV2.S at 5x10^10 or 1x10^11 viral particles.

Treatment of the sample: about 20 received Ad26.COV2.S at low or high dose, single or two shots; 5 received placebo; per-sample allocation not given. Sample collection was performed on day 63 after the first vaccine or placebo injection. An adult of 18-55 years in Boston served as donor. The CDR3 is 15 amino acids. Germline lookup yields CDR1 MGHRA and CDR2 YSYEKL. The V gene lost 0 bases and the J gene lost 7 bases, with 16 bases spanning the gap. Note on this clone: The target antigen is unknown.

Study-wide results and limits: TCR breadth and depth estimates may have understated total T cell responses.

Clones were sequenced by immunoSEQ multiplex PCR, and TCRdb holds only the in-frame ones, with some missing. Counted here are around 300,000 clones, around 88% occurring once; the ten biggest clones make up about 4.6%. This specimen was peripheral blood, taken in a trial of Ad26.COV2.S vaccine versus placebo. This receptor was taken from a person aged 18-60 years who received the Ad26.COV2.S COVID-19 vaccine or a placebo. This chain connects TRBV4-1 to TRBJ2-7; tentatively, D is TRBD1 (6 bases). The CDR3 region is CASSQDGGRGREQYF. The DNA for the CDR3 is TGCGCCAGCAGCCAAGATGGTGGCAGGGGAAGGGAGCAGTACTTC.